This paragraph covers one TCR beta chain sequence. The assay was immunoSEQ multiplex PCR, and TCRdb's table has in-frame clones only and misses some. The table records 150,000 to 180,000 clones, roughly nine tenths of them present only once. This CDR3 has 13 amino acids. Deletions cut 4 bases from V and 5 bases from J, with 9 bases between. CDR1 and CDR2 (germline): SGHTA, FQGNSA. The data originate from a study of T cell responses to AZD1222 COVID-19 vaccine. This receptor was obtained from an adult in good health. The input for sequencing was peripheral blood, taken on day 0 of AZD1222 vaccination. The genes are TRBV7-2 and TRBJ1-5; no clear D gene. The CDR3 is CASSSWVDQPQHF. The DNA for the CDR3 is TGTGCCAGCAGCTCCTGGGTGGATCAGCCCCAGCATTTT. The variable domain in full, with the rest retrieved from reference TRBV7-2 and TRBJ1-5, is GAGVSQSPSNKVTEKGKDVELRCDPISGHTALYWYRQSLGQGLEFLIYFQGNSAPDKSGLPSDRFSAERTGGSVSTLTIQRTQQEDSAVYLCASSSWVDQPQHFGDGTRLSIL.